The present TCR beta chain was sequenced within a study of blood T cell repertoires in COVID-19. On the study more broadly: The United States, Italy and Spain provided the acute and convalescent COVID-19 samples. PBMCs, B-cell-depleted T cells, or T cells provided the cDNA or gDNA that made up the material.

Original processing methods: Using reference gene primer amplification, nucleated cell counts were estimated. The data were produced by immunoSEQ multiplex PCR, yet TCRdb's version contains in-frame clones alone and is incomplete. The V and J calls and the clone size are those of that table, but D and trimming were determined from the DNA. The sample holds 90,000 to 120,000 clones, approximately 88% seen once. V shed 10 bases and J shed 2 bases, with 13 bases lying between them. The CDR3 runs 13 residues. Germline V gene lookup returns CDR1 MDHEN and CDR2 SYDVKM. The clonotype comes from a man aged 45 to 65 with active or convalescent COVID-19. The sequencing sample was made of peripheral blood. The J gene is TRBJ2-3, the V gene TRBV28; no definite D call. The CDR3 sequence: CATGWRFTDTQYF. In DNA form, the CDR3 reads TGTGCCACCGGCTGGCGGTTCACAGATACGCAGTATTTT.